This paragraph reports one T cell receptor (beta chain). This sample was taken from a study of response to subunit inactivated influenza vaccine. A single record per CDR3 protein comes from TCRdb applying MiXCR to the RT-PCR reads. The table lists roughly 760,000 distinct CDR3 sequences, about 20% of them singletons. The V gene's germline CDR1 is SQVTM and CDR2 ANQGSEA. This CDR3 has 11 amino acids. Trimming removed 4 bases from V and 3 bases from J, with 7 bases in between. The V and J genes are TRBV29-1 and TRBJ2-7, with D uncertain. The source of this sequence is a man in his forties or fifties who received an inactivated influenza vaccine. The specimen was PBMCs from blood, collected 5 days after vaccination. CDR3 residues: CSVATVYEQYF. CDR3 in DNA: TGCAGCGTTGCGACGGTCTACGAGCAGTACTTC.